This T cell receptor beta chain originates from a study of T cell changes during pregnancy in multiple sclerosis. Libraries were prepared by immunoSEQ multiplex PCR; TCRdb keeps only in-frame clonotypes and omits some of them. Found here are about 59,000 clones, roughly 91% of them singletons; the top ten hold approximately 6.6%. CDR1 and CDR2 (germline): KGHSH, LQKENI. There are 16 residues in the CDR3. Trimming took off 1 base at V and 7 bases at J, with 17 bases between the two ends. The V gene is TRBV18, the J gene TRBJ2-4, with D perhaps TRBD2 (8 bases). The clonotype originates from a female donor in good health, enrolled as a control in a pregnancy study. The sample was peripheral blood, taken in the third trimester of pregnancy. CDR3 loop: CASSPRDSGSTNIQYF. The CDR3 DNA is TGTGCCAGCTCACCACGGGACAGCGGGAGTACCAACATTCAGTACTTC.